The rows below give T cell receptor beta chains drawn from one sample of a study of T cells after yellow fever vaccination. TCRdb processed the 5' RACE reads anew with MiXCR; each CDR3 protein has one entry. The sample holds 100,000 to 150,000 distinct CDR3 sequences, around 7.7% seen once. The starting material was CD4+ T cells sorted from PBMCs, obtained 10 to 11 days after the first yellow fever vaccination. These receptors were obtained from a man between 18 and 29 years old who received the YFV17D yellow fever vaccine. CDR3s include the opening cysteine and the closing phenylalanine or tryptophan. The D gene is left open where the match is weak. Clone size is shown for a subset of rows, as once, few, many or a class of expanded clone.

TRBJ2-3 TRBV5-1 NA many CASSWDGRTDTQYF TGCGCCAGCAGTTGGGACGGTCGGACAGATACGCAGTATTTT
TRBJ2-3 TRBV7-9 NA many CASSLARNDPSTDTQYF TGTGCCAGCAGCTTAGCGCGGAATGACCCCTCTACAGATACGCAGTATTTT
TRBJ1-5 TRBV6-2/TRBV6-3 TRBD1 NA CAPDRALWVNQPQHF TGTGCCCCCGACAGGGCATTATGGGTCAATCAGCCCCAGCATTTT
TRBJ1-4 TRBV4-3 NA many CASSQYIQGSGEKLFF TGCGCCAGCAGCCAATACATCCAGGGGTCGGGGGAAAAACTGTTTTTT
TRBJ2-1 TRBV24-1 NA many CATSDQGKGYNEQFF TGTGCCACCAGTGACCAGGGGAAGGGTTACAATGAGCAGTTCTTC
TRBJ2-3 TRBV20-1 NA many CSAQVRGIDTQYF TGCAGTGCTCAGGTCCGGGGGATAGATACGCAGTATTTT
TRBJ1-2 TRBV4-1 NA many CASSQQHRQVLDYGYTF TGCGCCAGCAGCCAACAACACCGACAGGTCCTCGACTATGGCTACACCTTC
TRBJ2-3 TRBV28 TRBD2 few CASSFWLGLAGGLYF TGTGCCAGCAGTTTCTGGTTAGGTCTAGCGGGGGGCCTGTATTTT
TRBJ1-1 TRBV11-2 TRBD1 few CASSLVGTGVGGNTEAFF TGTGCCAGCAGCTTAGTGGGGACAGGGGTAGGAGGAAACACTGAAGCTTTCTTT
TRBJ1-1 TRBV4-1 NA many CASSQDLRWILNTEAFF TGCGCCAGCAGCCAAGATTTGAGGTGGATCCTGAACACTGAAGCTTTCTTT
TRBJ2-1 TRBV6-5 NA many CASRRRAAYGNNEQFF TGTGCCAGCAGGCGCCGGGCGGCATACGGCAACAATGAGCAGTTCTTC
TRBJ1-4 TRBV10-2 NA many CASSDSAGSNEKLFF TGCGCCAGCAGTGACTCAGCGGGGTCTAATGAAAAACTGTTTTTT
TRBJ2-4 TRBV4-2 TRBD1 NA CASSNPGGQNIQYF TGTGCCAGCAGCAACCCAGGGGGCCAAAACATTCAGTACTTC
TRBJ2-7 TRBV7-2 NA many CASSSRQGSYEQYF TGTGCCAGCAGCTCCAGGCAGGGGTCCTACGAGCAGTACTTC
TRBJ2-5 TRBV5-4 NA many CASSLGTDQETQYF TGTGCCAGCAGCTTGGGGACAGACCAAGAGACCCAGTACTTC
TRBJ2-1 TRBV5-1 NA NA CASSRPQLSYNEQFF TGCGCCAGCAGCAGACCCCAACTCTCCTACAATGAGCAGTTCTTC
TRBJ2-4 TRBV24-1 NA many CATSDVGGAKNIQYF TGTGCCACCAGTGATGTTGGGGGGGCCAAAAACATTCAGTACTTC
TRBJ2-3 TRBV27 TRBD1 many CASSPRQRGHTDTQYF TGTGCCAGCAGTCCCCGACAAAGGGGGCACACAGATACGCAGTATTTT
TRBJ2-5 TRBV29-1 TRBD1 many CSVRDRDRQETQYF TGCAGCGTTCGTGACCGGGACAGGCAAGAGACCCAGTACTTC
TRBJ1-1 TRBV5-5 NA NA CASSLVRVNTEAFF TGTGCCAGCAGCTTGGTCAGGGTAAACACTGAAGCTTTCTTT